A single sample is the source of the 31 T cell receptor beta chains below, sequenced in a study of blood T cell repertoires in COVID-19. Repertoires were generated with immunoSEQ multiplex PCR, while TCRdb's copy carries only in-frame clones and drops some. The table has tens of thousands of clones, 85% seen once. The sequenced material came from peripheral blood. The receptors derive from a human donor with acute or convalescent COVID-19. The donor label of this sample is uncertain.

The V call is TRBV19, the J call TRBJ1-2, with D possibly TRBD1 on 5 matching bases. Germline values: CDR1 LNHDA, CDR2 SQIVND (reference sequence). The CDR3 has 13 residues. Between the trimmed V and J ends, which lost 3 bases and 7 bases, there was a span of 12 bases. CDR3 DNA: TGTGCCAGTAGTATGGGTGGGAGGGGTGGCTACACCTTC. Translating it yields CASSMGGRGGYTF.

This chain links TRBV9 with TRBJ1-2; a possible D gene is TRBD1 (6 bases). The V gene's germline CDR1 is SGDLS and CDR2 YYNGEE. V gave up 0 bases and J gave up 4 bases, with 13 bases separating them. The CDR3 runs to 15 residues. The CDR3 is CASSVASGGVYGYTF. CDR3 coding DNA: TGTGCCAGCAGCGTAGCTTCGGGGGGCGTCTATGGCTACACCTTC. The complete variable domain, with remaining parts taken from reference TRBV9 and TRBJ1-2, reads DSGVTQTPKHLITATGQRVTLRCSPRSGDLSVYWYQQSLDQGLQFLIQYYNGEERAKGNILERFSAQQFPDLHSELNLSSLELGDSALYFCASSVASGGVYGYTFGSGTRLTVV.

The V call is TRBV18, the J call TRBJ2-5; no clear D gene. Trimming left V 3 bases short and J 3 bases short, with 11 bases between. CDR3 length: 14 amino acids. Germline V gene sequence: CDR1 KGHSH, CDR2 LQKENI. CDR3 sequence reads: CASSPGYAKETQYF. The CDR3 DNA sequence: TGTGCCAGCTCACCCGGGTACGCTAAAGAGACCCAGTACTTC.

The chain combines TRBV5-4 with TRBJ1-2; no reliable D call. Trimming took 0 bases from V and 1 from J, leaving 7 bases between them. CDR3 length: 14 amino acids. CDR1 and CDR2 (germline): SGHNT, YYREEE (reference sequence). In DNA form, the CDR3 reads TGTGCCAGCAGCTTGGGGGGAGTTAACTATGGCTACACCTTC. This codes for CASSLGGVNYGYTF.

This clone ranks as medium-sized. Other DNA sequences from this sample encode an identical CDR3 as well. The V gene is TRBV18, the J gene TRBJ2-3; D gene ambiguous. CDR1 and CDR2 from the germline V gene are KGHSH and LQKENI. Trimming removed 2 bases at V and 0 bases at J, with 6 bases between. There are 14 residues in the CDR3. The CDR3 protein is CASSPISSTDTQYF. The CDR3 DNA follows: TGTGCCAGCTCACCAATTTCAAGCACAGATACGCAGTATTTT.

The V call is TRBV6-5, the J call TRBJ1-2, with D unclear. V was clipped by 6 bases and J by 6 bases, with 17 bases between them. The germline V gene has CDR1 MNHEY and CDR2 SVGAGI. This CDR3 has 14 amino acids. In DNA, the CDR3 is TGTGCCAGCAGAATTTACGGCGGGGAGCATGGCTACACCTTC. Translated: CASRIYGGEHGYTF.

The rearrangement links TRBV9 to TRBJ2-5, with 8 bases matching TRBD2. Per germline, CDR1 SGDLS and CDR2 YYNGEE. This CDR3 is built from 16 residues. J was trimmed by 4 bases and V by 3 bases; bases with no gene match: 11. The CDR3 DNA reads TGTGCCAGCAGCGCCACTTCGGGGCTAGCGGGAGAGACCCAGTACTTC. It translates to CASSATSGLAGETQYF.

J is TRBJ2-5 and V is TRBV5-1; TRBD2 matches at 15 bases. The J segment lost 5 bases and the V segment lost 2 bases, leaving 10 bases of the junction unmatched. Germline values: CDR1 SGHRS, CDR2 YFSETQ. CDR3 length: 18 amino acids. The CDR3 region has the DNA TGCGCCAGCAGCTTCGGGGGACTAGCGGGAGGTGGCTGGGAGACCCAGTACTTC. Encoded protein: CASSFGGLAGGGWETQYF. Filled out from reference TRBV5-1 and TRBJ2-5, the complete variable domain reads KAGVTQTPRYLIKTRGQQVTLSCSPISGHRSVSWYQQTPGQGLQFLFEYFSETQRNKGNFPGRFSGRQFSNSRSEMNVSTLELGDSALYLCASSFGGLAGGGWETQYFGPGTRLLVL.

The chain couples TRBV4-2 to TRBJ1-3; D gene uncertain. The germline V gene encodes CDR1 LGHNA and CDR2 YNFKEQ. V dropped 0 bases and J dropped 1 base, with 7 bases sitting between them. The CDR3 has 15 amino acids. The CDR3 DNA sequence: TGTGCCAGCAGCCAAGATCGGGGATCTGGAAACACCATATATTTT. It specifies CASSQDRGSGNTIYF.

This chain uses TRBV9 with TRBJ1-3; 9 positions match TRBD1. Germline V gene lookup returns CDR1 SGDLS and CDR2 YYNGEE. The junction had 5 bases not matched to a gene; V was cut back by 4 bases and J by 6 bases. This CDR3 contains 14 residues. CDR3 bases: TGTGCCAGCAGCCCGGGACAGGGCCTAAACACCATATATTTT. Its protein is CASSPGQGLNTIYF.

This rearrangement joins TRBV4-1 to TRBJ2-2, with 13 bases fitting TRBD2. CDR1 is MGHRA and CDR2 is YSYEKL in the germline V gene. V lost 1 base and J lost 1; bases outside the gene matches: 3. The CDR3 extends over 18 amino acids. CDR3 protein: CASSQGLAGGKNTGELFF. CDR3 bases: TGCGCCAGCAGCCAAGGACTAGCGGGGGGAAAGAACACCGGGGAGCTGTTTTTT.

The rearrangement links TRBV29-1 to TRBJ1-2, with a tentative D call TRBD1 (6 bases). Germline assignment: CDR1 SQVTM and CDR2 ANQGSEA. The CDR3 sequence is 15 residues long. Trimming left V 0 bases short and J 3 bases short, with 14 bases between. CDR3 in amino acids: CSVEDSGVKDYGYTF. CDR3 DNA sequence: TGCAGCGTTGAAGACTCAGGGGTGAAGGACTATGGCTACACCTTC.

This clone was observed a single time. V is TRBV30 and J is TRBJ2-3, with D uncertain. The CDR3 spans 12 residues. CDR1 is GTSNPN and CDR2 is SVGIG in the germline V gene (reference sequence). The V and J ends lost 1 base and 7 bases respectively, with 9 bases between them. CDR3 in amino acids: CAWSALEYTQYF. Written as DNA, the CDR3 is TGTGCCTGGAGTGCTCTCGAGTATACGCAGTATTTT.

The rearrangement uses TRBV5-1 and TRBJ2-3, with D tentatively TRBD1 (6 bases). CDR1 and CDR2 (germline): SGHRS, YFSETQ. With 4 bases removed from V and 2 bases from J, the gap between germline ends came to 8 bases. CDR3 length: 13 residues. The CDR3 nucleotides are TGCGCCAGCAGCCGGACAGACACAGATACGCAGTATTTT. Translation: CASSRTDTDTQYF.

The chain combines TRBV5-5 with TRBJ1-1, with 7 bases identical to TRBD1. CDR3 size: 13 residues. After removal of 4 bases from V and 3 bases from J, the junction contained 3 bases not matched to a gene. From germline, CDR1 is SGHKS and CDR2 YYEKEE (reference sequence). The CDR3 DNA sequence: TGTGCCAGCAGCAACCAGGGGGACACTGAAGCTTTCTTT. This codes for CASSNQGDTEAFF. Looking up the rest from reference TRBV5-5 and TRBJ1-1 gives the full variable domain: DAGVTQSPTHLIKTRGQQVTLRCSPISGHKSVSWYQQVLGQGPQFIFQYYEKEERGRGNFPDRFSARQFPNYSSELNVNALLLGDSALYLCASSNQGDTEAFFGQGTRLTVV.

The chain carries TRBV30 and TRBJ1-1, with D possibly matching TRBD1 (5 bases). V gave up 7 bases and J gave up 1 base, with 16 bases separating them. There are 14 residues in the CDR3. Per the germline V gene, CDR1 is GTSNPN and CDR2 is SVGIG (reference sequence). The CDR3 spells CASRARGGNTEAFF. The CDR3, as DNA: TGTGCCTCCCGGGCAAGGGGTGGGAACACTGAAGCTTTCTTT. The complete variable domain, with remaining parts taken from reference TRBV30 and TRBJ1-1, reads SQTIHQWPATLVQPVGSPLSLECTVEGTSNPNLYWYRQAAGRGLQLLFYSVGIGQISSEVPQNLSASRPQDRQFILSSKKLLLSDSGFYLCASRARGGNTEAFFGQGTRLTVV.

The chain is built from TRBV28 and TRBJ2-7; D may be TRBD2 (5 bases). The CDR3 consists of 14 residues. Germline-derived CDR1 and CDR2 are MDHEN and SYDVKM. Trimming shortened V by 7 bases and J by 3 bases, and 16 bases separated the two germline ends. CDR3 DNA sequence: TGTGCCAGCATCCCCGAGGGAAGGTACTACGAGCAGTACTTC. Its protein product is CASIPEGRYYEQYF.

The chain has TRBV4-3 and TRBJ1-2, with D possibly TRBD1 on 6 matching bases. The ends were cut back, 0 bases at V and 3 bases at J, with 11 bases in the middle. The CDR3 is made up of 15 amino acids. CDR1 and CDR2 (germline): LGHNA, YSLEER. Written as DNA, the CDR3 is TGCGCCAGCAGCCAAGACGCCAGGGGCGACTATGGCTACACCTTC. Translation gives CASSQDARGDYGYTF.

V is TRBV6-5 and J is TRBJ2-7; 11 nucleotides agree with TRBD1. The ends lost 7 bases at V and 3 bases at J; junction bases unmatched: 8. The CDR3 totals 15 residues. From germline, CDR1 is MNHEY and CDR2 SVGAGI. CDR3 nucleotide sequence: TGTGCCAGCATTACCGGGACAGGGGGTCTCTACGAGCAGTACTTC. Amino acids: CASITGTGGLYEQYF.

The chain carries TRBV7-9 and TRBJ2-7; possible D gene TRBD1, 5 bases. This CDR3 has 12 amino acids. The germline gives CDR1 SEHNR, CDR2 FQNEAQ (reference sequence). V lost 3 bases and J 3 bases, leaving 6 bases between the germline ends. Here the CDR3 reads CASSFQGYEQYF. As DNA, the CDR3 is TGTGCCAGCAGCTTCCAGGGCTACGAGCAGTACTTC.

This clone has just one count. The chain recombines TRBV5-1 with TRBJ1-3, with D possibly TRBD1 on 6 matching bases. Trimming took off 4 bases at V and 0 bases at J, with 17 bases between the two ends. CDR1 and CDR2 (germline): SGHRS, YFSETQ. This CDR3 is 17 amino acids long. CDR3 region: CASSPSSTGNSGNTIYF. CDR3 nucleotide sequence: TGCGCCAGCAGCCCGAGCTCTACAGGGAACTCTGGAAACACCATATATTTT. The full variable domain, completed using reference TRBV5-1 and TRBJ1-3, is KAGVTQTPRYLIKTRGQQVTLSCSPISGHRSVSWYQQTPGQGLQFLFEYFSETQRNKGNFPGRFSGRQFSNSRSEMNVSTLELGDSALYLCASSPSSTGNSGNTIYFGEGSWLTVV.

The chain recombines TRBV28 with TRBJ1-4; weak D call: TRBD1 (6 bases). Between the trimmed V and J ends, which lost 2 bases and 7 bases, there was a span of 11 bases. This CDR3 is built from 14 residues. Germline CDR1 is MDHEN and CDR2 is SYDVKM. CDR3 sequence: CASSLQGQGEKLFF. The CDR3 DNA is TGTGCCAGCAGTTTACAGGGGCAGGGTGAAAAACTGTTTTTT.

The chain is built from TRBV28 and TRBJ2-7, with 8 bases lining up with TRBD1. The ends lost 6 bases at V and 1 base at J; junction bases unmatched: 2. Germline values: CDR1 MDHEN, CDR2 SYDVKM. CDR3 size: 13 residues. CDR3 nucleotides: TGTGCCAGCAGCACAGGGGGATCCTACGAGCAGTACTTC. Translating gives CASSTGGSYEQYF.

In this sample, this clone turned up a few times. The chain is built from TRBV11-3 and TRBJ2-6, with D perhaps matching TRBD1 (5 bases). Germline loops: CDR1 SGHNT, CDR2 YENEEA. The CDR3 runs 19 residues. Deletions cut 2 bases from V and 0 bases from J, with 17 bases between. CDR3 nucleotides: TGTGCCAGCAGCTTATGGGCTGGGGCCGACAGCTCTGGGGCCAACGTCCTGACTTTC. Its translation is CASSLWAGADSSGANVLTF.

The chain links TRBV20-1 to TRBJ1-2, with D possibly TRBD1 on 6 matching bases. V was clipped by 3 bases and J by 6 bases, with 11 bases between them. This CDR3 spans 12 amino acids. The V gene's germline CDR1 is DFQATT and CDR2 SNEGSKA (reference sequence). CDR3 region: CSASGGQDGYTF. CDR3 nucleotide sequence: TGCAGTGCTAGTGGGGGGCAGGATGGCTACACCTTC.

The CDR3 loop is CSGSDTGSQHF. CDR3 DNA: TGCAGTGGCTCCGACACTGGGTCCCAGCATTTT. The genes are TRBV20-1 and TRBJ1-5; no firm D call. CDR1 is DFQATT, CDR2 SNEGSKA, per germline (reference sequence). V shed 7 bases and J shed 11 bases, with 15 bases lying between them. The CDR3 consists of 11 residues.

The rearrangement links TRBV27 to TRBJ2-2, with 8 bases aligning to TRBD2. J was trimmed by 0 bases and V by 4 bases; bases with no gene match: 7. CDR3 length: 17 residues. The germline CDR1 and CDR2 sequences are MNHEY and SMNVEV (reference sequence). CDR3 bases: TGTGCCAGCAGTTCCGTACTAGCGGCCTCGAACACCGGGGAGCTGTTTTTT. Its protein is CASSSVLAASNTGELFF.

This clone was counted once. The chain employs TRBV5-1 and TRBJ2-3, with 7 bases identical to TRBD2. CDR1 and CDR2 (germline): SGHRS, YFSETQ. This CDR3 has 18 amino acids. Trimming removed 0 bases from V and 2 bases from J; junction bases left unmatched: 12. The DNA of the CDR3 is TGCGCCAGCAGCTTGGCGACCCTAAGGACTAGTTACACAGATACGCAGTATTTT. It specifies CASSLATLRTSYTDTQYF.

This chain uses TRBV12-3 or TRBV12-4 with TRBJ1-2; D gene uncertain. V lost 6 bases, J lost 8 bases, and 16 bases lay in between. The CDR3 length is 13 residues. The CDR3 reads CASSTWEVEGYTF. The CDR3 DNA follows: TGTGCCAGCAGCACGTGGGAGGTGGAGGGCTACACCTTC.

V usage is TRBV11-2 and J usage is TRBJ1-2; TRBD1 agrees at 7 bases. Germline assignment: CDR1 SGHAT and CDR2 FQNNGV. V lost 1 base to trimming and J lost 5 bases; unmatched junction nucleotides: 13. The CDR3 consists of 17 residues. CDR3 sequence reads: CASSLVGTATTRYGYTF. The CDR3 DNA is TGTGCCAGCAGCTTAGTTGGGACAGCGACCACTCGGTATGGCTACACCTTC.

CDR3 residues: CASSLTSDEQFF. The CDR3 bases are TGTGCCAGCAGCTTGACTAGCGATGAGCAGTTCTTC. The chain employs TRBV5-8 and TRBJ2-1; 7 positions match TRBD2. The CDR3 loop spans 12 amino acids. CDR1 is SGHTS, CDR2 YDEGEE, per germline. After removal of 1 base from V and 8 bases from J, the junction contained 0 bases not matched to a gene.